A single sample is the source of the 12 T cell receptor beta chains below, sequenced in a study of blood T cell repertoires in COVID-19. Using immunoSEQ multiplex PCR, the repertoire was profiled, and TCRdb retains in-frame clones only, with some absent. The sample holds approximately 210,000 clones; 88% are singletons and the top ten take approximately 4.5%. Sequencing used peripheral blood. The origin of the receptors is a human donor in a cohort sampled during active COVID-19.

The genes are TRBV19 and TRBJ2-5; D might be TRBD2 (5 bases). This CDR3 comprises 14 residues. The germline gives CDR1 LNHDA, CDR2 SQIVND (reference sequence). The germline V and J ends were trimmed by 0 bases and 6 bases, with 11 bases remaining between them. The CDR3 nucleotides read TGTGCCAGTAGTATAGAAGGGAGTGGAAAGACCCAGTACTTC. This gives the protein CASSIEGSGKTQYF.

The rearrangement uses TRBV5-1 and TRBJ2-1; weak D call: TRBD2 (5 bases). Germline values: CDR1 SGHRS, CDR2 YFSETQ. This CDR3 is built from 16 residues. Trimming took 6 bases from V and 8 from J, leaving 24 bases between them. Here the CDR3 reads CASTPPRPGSGDEQFF. In nucleotides, the CDR3 is TGCGCCAGCACCCCCCCTAGGCCGGGATCGGGTGATGAGCAGTTCTTC.

The V and J genes are TRBV4-3 and TRBJ2-7; D perhaps matches TRBD1 (6 bases). Germline assignment: CDR1 LGHNA and CDR2 YSLEER. V was clipped by 5 bases and J by 5 bases, with 13 bases between them. This CDR3 region has 13 residues. CDR3: CASSSHRAHEQYF. Written as DNA, the CDR3 is TGCGCCAGCAGCTCCCACAGGGCTCACGAGCAGTACTTC.

The chain carries TRBV5-1 and TRBJ2-2; D not resolved. V was cut by 0 bases and J by 5 bases, with 5 bases left in between. The germline CDR1 and CDR2 sequences are SGHRS and YFSETQ. The CDR3 spans 13 residues. This CDR3 reads CASSLGGTGELFF. CDR3 nucleotide sequence: TGCGCCAGCAGCTTGGGAGGTACCGGGGAGCTGTTTTTT.

In its sample, this clone is medium-sized. The rearrangement joins TRBV14 to TRBJ2-7; a possible D gene is TRBD1 (6 bases). Trimming shortened V by 3 bases and J by 6 bases, and 12 bases separated the two germline ends. CDR1 and CDR2 (germline): SGHDN, FVKESK. The CDR3 extends over 13 amino acids. CDR3 protein: CASSHGQFPEQYF. In DNA, the CDR3 is TGTGCCAGCAGCCACGGACAGTTTCCCGAGCAGTACTTC.

The CDR3 loop is CASSLLASGVETQYF. In DNA, the CDR3 is TGTGCCAGCAGCTTATTGGCTAGCGGGGTAGAGACCCAGTACTTC. The chain couples TRBV7-2 to TRBJ2-5; 9 positions agree with TRBD2. Germline V CDR1 and CDR2: SGHTA, FQGNSA. The CDR3 runs to 15 residues. V shed 2 bases and J 4 bases; nucleotides not matched to a gene: 5. The variable domain in full, completed from reference TRBV7-2 and TRBJ2-5, reads GAGVSQSPSNKVTEKGKDVELRCDPISGHTALYWYRQSLGQGLEFLIYFQGNSAPDKSGLPSDRFSAERTGGSVSTLTIQRTQQEDSAVYLCASSLLASGVETQYFGPGTRLLVL.

The chain joins TRBV11-2 to TRBJ2-3; D possibly corresponds to TRBD2 (6 bases). V was cut by 1 base and J by 2 bases, with 16 bases left in between. CDR1 and CDR2 (germline): SGHAT, FQNNGV. There are 17 residues in the CDR3. CDR3: CASSLVGGGPPTDTQYF. The CDR3 coding sequence is TGTGCCAGCAGCTTAGTCGGGGGAGGACCACCCACAGATACGCAGTATTTT.

The chain carries TRBV6-5 and TRBJ1-2, with TRBD1 matching 7 bases. The CDR3 totals 13 residues. V trimming: 7 bases; J trimming: 1 base; junction bases outside the gene matches: 3. CDR1 and CDR2 (germline): MNHEY, SVGAGI. The CDR3 DNA reads as TGTGCCAGCACCGACAGGGTTAACTATGGCTACACCTTC. Translation gives CASTDRVNYGYTF.

The rearrangement joins TRBV19 to TRBJ2-1; 7 bases align to TRBD1. J lost 6 bases, V lost 3 bases, and 14 bases had no gene match. The CDR3 runs to 17 residues. From germline, CDR1 is LNHDA and CDR2 SQIVND (reference sequence). The CDR3: CASSIPLRTGLSNEQFF. The CDR3 nucleotides are TGTGCCAGTAGTATCCCACTCCGGACAGGACTTTCCAATGAGCAGTTCTTC.

The chain employs TRBV11-2 and TRBJ2-1; 11 bases map to TRBD2. CDR1 SGHAT and CDR2 FQNNGV come from the germline V gene. CDR3 length equals 15 residues. The ends lost 3 bases at V and 8 bases at J; junction bases unmatched: 6. This chain's CDR3 is CASSFGLAGFDEQFF. The CDR3 DNA reads as TGTGCCAGCAGCTTCGGACTAGCGGGTTTCGATGAGCAGTTCTTC.

The V and J genes are TRBV11-3 and TRBJ2-5; a weak D match, TRBD1 (5 bases). With 4 bases removed from V and 1 base from J, the gap between germline ends came to 13 bases. CDR3 length: 15 amino acids. Germline V gene sequence: CDR1 SGHNT, CDR2 YENEEA. The CDR3 nucleotides read TGTGCCAGCAGCTCGAGAACAGGTGCCCAAGAGACCCAGTACTTC. Translating it yields CASSSRTGAQETQYF.

The chain links TRBV3-1 (or the pseudogene TRBV3-2) to TRBJ1-6, with D unclear. The CDR3 totals 13 residues. Trimming pared 0 bases from V and 10 bases from J, leaving 7 bases between. Germline assignment: CDR1 LGHDT and CDR2 YNNKEL (reference sequence). In nucleotides, the CDR3 is TGTGCCAGCAGCCAAGACTTCTACTCACCCCTCCACTTT. It yields the protein CASSQDFYSPLHF.